This record looks at one TCR beta chain sequence and its context. The clone's antigen remains unknown. No base qualities exist here, and no much larger clone lies one base off it. These data are taken from a study of blood T cell repertoires in COVID-19 (TCRdb year 2020). The study in broad terms: Collaborator samples came from the United States, Italy and Spain and covered acute and convalescent phases of COVID-19. The repertoires were made available in a free public database intended to serve as a resource for research on the immune response to SARS-CoV-2. The prospective study material was composed of cDNA or gDNA derived from T cells, B-cell-depleted T cells, or PBMCs. A de-identified subject ID, COVID-19 status, age in years and sex were almost always included in the sample metadata. Subjects who had been exposed to COVID-19, were actively infected with it, or had recovered from it provided the deeply sampled blood TCRbeta repertoires that made up the dataset. Samples came from the ongoing ImmuneRACE study (first 160 participants) plus 1,254 subjects from 6 global collaborators. Where HLA class I and class II types were available, the types were taken from metadata supplied by the sample provider, not from assay-based typing.

In the prospective study, participants were about 18 to 89 years old, resided in about 25 geographic areas of the United States, and were enrolled through a virtual design. In the prospective study, participants were assigned to cohorts based on the clinical history participants reported in a screening survey and a study questionnaire. Mobile phlebotomists in the prospective study collected whole blood, serum and a nasopharyngeal or oropharyngeal swab from every participant. Participants in the prospective study had the option to provide additional blood draws and questionnaires over a roughly two-month period. Before DNA extraction, prospective study blood samples were shipped either frozen or at room temperature. Study-wide conclusions, independent of this receptor: The quantity of clinical and demographic metadata differed by source and by participant and was supplied without curation.

V gives up 0 bases and J gives up 7 bases, and the segment between their germline ends measures 12 bases. Reading from cysteine to phenylalanine, the CDR3 counts 14 amino acids. Only the CDR3 DNA is retained, 42 bases long and in frame from the first base. Based on the germline V gene, the CDR1 and CDR2 sequences are MGHRA and YSYEKL. TCRbeta CDR3 regions were amplified from genomic DNA by means of the immunoSEQ Assay, a bias-controlled multiplex PCR. On the study's bioinformatics: Within the assay, amplification of reference gene primers was used to estimate how many nucleated cells each sample contained. Sequence reads were collapsed and filtered to measure the absolute abundance of every unique TCRbeta CDR3 rearrangement. For each sample, productive Simpson clonality was calculated as the square root of Simpson's diversity index over productive rearrangements. What TCRdb holds here is the immuneACCESS table cut down to in-frame rearrangements. Part of the clones is not present; checked against another copy, under half of the missing clones reflect an unresolved V gene, and the others are unexplained. V and J calls and clone size are as listed in that table; D and trimming were resolved from the DNA. This sample lists a few hundred thousand clones; roughly 90% were detected once. About 9.3% of the sample is in the top ten clones.

The receptor was isolated from a man aged 18-30 years with acute COVID-19. This receptor chain uses TRBV4-1 and TRBJ1-2; perhaps TRBD1 is the D gene, with 5 bases matching. Input material: PBMCs or T cells enriched from blood (not recorded which). This receptor carries the CDR3 CASSQDRALPGYTF. Here is the DNA: TGCGCCAGCAGCCAAGACAGGGCTCTGCCTGGCTACACCTTC.